This TCR beta chain was sequenced during a study of blood T cells in healthy people across ages. Study in general: There was about one barcoded beta molecule captured by template switching per two T cells.

Trimming shortened V by 0 bases and J by 7 bases, and 13 bases separated the two germline ends. CDR1 is SGDLS and CDR2 is YYNGEE in the germline V gene. This CDR3 comprises 15 residues. Then a second PCR, running roughly 7 to 11 cycles, was carried out with a sample-barcoded 5' primer and a J-beta primer mix. A template-switch adaptor containing 12 random nucleotides labeled each cDNA molecule. In TCRdb, the 5' RACE reads were re-called with MiXCR into one record per CDR3 protein. The data hold 1.5 million to 2 million distinct CDR3 sequences, with over 25% observed a single time. As concerns this clonotype: Its antigen is unknown.

Study-level results: Diversity was higher, and naive CD4+ cells more numerous, in long-lived donors than in aged donors. Unsorted PBMCs prevented conclusive naive versus antigen-experienced comparison.

This receptor was obtained from a woman between 25 and 40 years old in good health. The V call is TRBV9, the J call TRBJ2-2, with D perhaps TRBD2 (5 bases). The sample was blood. The DNA of the CDR3 is TGTGCCAGCAGCGTAGAGGATGTAGGAGGCGGGGAGCTGTTTTTT. Its translation is CASSVEDVGGGELFF.